The source of this TCR beta chain is a study of beta chain features in type 1 diabetes. Study-wide points: The study notes PCR might favor shorter templates equally in patients and controls. The naive, central memory and Treg TCRB repertoires showed an apparent similarity that was greater among patients than among healthy donors.

The investigators reverse transcribed all of the isolated RNA, so they sequenced expressed TCRB transcripts. The assay was immunoSEQ multiplex PCR, and TCRdb's table has in-frame clones only and misses some. The sample lists fewer than 900,000 clones, roughly 15% seen once, with 0.023% in the top ten. A single heparinised blood sample, averaging approximately 0.12 L, was obtained per donor. CD4+ naive, central memory, regulatory and stem cell-like memory subsets were isolated by sorting on CD45RO/CCR7/CD25/CD127/CD95/CD27. CDR1 is SGHDT, CDR2 YYEEEE, per germline. The V and J ends lost 1 base and 1 base, in that order; junction bases with no gene match: 1. The CDR3 extends over 15 amino acids. This clone was detected only a few times. Its antigen is as yet unknown.

The chain combines TRBV5-6 with TRBJ2-1, with 8 positions matching TRBD1. The sequence derives from a woman aged 18-29 years in good health. Sequencing was done on a sample of naive CD4+ T cells from blood. For the CDR3, the DNA is TGTGCCAGCAGCTTGTGGGACAGGTCCTACAATGAGCAGTTCTTC. Amino acids: CASSLWDRSYNEQFF.